These 16 T cell receptor beta chains were all obtained from the same sample, sequenced in a study of blood T cell repertoires in COVID-19. Method: immunoSEQ multiplex PCR; TCRdb's copy keeps in-frame clones and lacks some. This table holds roughly 30,000 clones, approximately 82% found once. Sample: peripheral blood. These TCRs come from a woman aged 55-69 years with acute or convalescent COVID-19.

The chain uses TRBV3-1 (or the pseudogene TRBV3-2) and TRBJ1-1, with TRBD1 matching over 8 bases. Germline CDR1 reads LGHDT; CDR2 reads YNNKEL (reference sequence). This CDR3 is 16 amino acids long. J gave up 0 bases and V 4 bases, and 7 bases lay outside the gene matches. CDR3 nucleotides: TGTGCCAGCAGCCCGGACAGGGTTCAGATGAACACTGAAGCTTTCTTT. Protein sequence: CASSPDRVQMNTEAFF.

The gene calls are TRBV2 and TRBJ1-6, with D perhaps matching TRBD1 (5 bases). The CDR3 is made up of 15 amino acids. The V end lost 1 base, the J end lost 11 bases, and 15 bases lay between the germline ends. Germline V lookup: CDR1 SNHLY, CDR2 FYNNEI. CDR3 loop: CASSEEQGIWTPLHF. The CDR3 nucleotides are TGTGCCAGCAGTGAAGAGCAGGGTATTTGGACACCCCTCCACTTT.

The chain couples TRBV6-6 to TRBJ2-5, with D perhaps TRBD1 (6 bases). The CDR3 length is 16 residues. Deletions cut 0 bases from V and 5 bases from J, with 16 bases between. The germline V gene has CDR1 MNHNY and CDR2 SVGAGI (reference sequence). CDR3 in amino acids: CASSYSAGGLSETQYF. In DNA form, the CDR3 reads TGTGCCAGCAGTTACTCGGCTGGGGGCTTAAGTGAGACCCAGTACTTC.

This rearrangement joins TRBV5-1 to TRBJ1-4, with D possibly being TRBD1 (6 bases). Trimming shortened V by 0 bases and J by 4 bases, and 13 bases separated the two germline ends. CDR3 length: 16 residues. The germline CDR1 and CDR2 sequences are SGHRS and YFSETQ. CDR3 protein: CASSLGRGAGNEKLFF. The CDR3 DNA reads TGCGCCAGCAGCTTGGGTCGGGGGGCCGGTAATGAAAAACTGTTTTTT.

The chain uses TRBV10-3 and TRBJ2-1; possible D gene TRBD2, 5 bases. This CDR3 contains 14 residues. The germline V gene has CDR1 ENHRY and CDR2 SYGVKD. The ends were cut back, 7 bases at V and 4 bases at J, with 14 bases in the middle. CDR3 in DNA: TGTGCCATCATGCGAGCGGAACAATACAATGAGCAGTTCTTC. It codes for CAIMRAEQYNEQFF.

V usage is TRBV19 and J usage is TRBJ1-3; the D gene is possibly TRBD1 (6 bases). This CDR3 has 14 amino acids. Germline V gene data show CDR1 as LNHDA and CDR2 as SQIVND (reference sequence). V shed 5 bases and J shed 3 bases, with 11 bases lying between them. CDR3 sequence (DNA): TGTGCCAGTAGTGCGCAGGGGATTGGAAACACCATATATTTT. Protein sequence: CASSAQGIGNTIYF.

This clone was seen only a few times. The chain joins TRBV7-8 to TRBJ1-1; TRBD1 is a possible D gene (5 bases). Germline lookup yields CDR1 SGHVS and CDR2 FQNEAQ. The CDR3 covers 15 residues. V was trimmed by 7 bases and J by 1 base, leaving 16 bases between them. The chain's CDR3 is CASTLQRTPNTEAFF. CDR3 coding DNA: TGTGCCAGCACACTTCAGAGGACACCGAACACTGAAGCTTTCTTT. The full variable domain, completed using reference TRBV7-8 and TRBJ1-1, is GAGVSQSPRYKVAKRGQDVALRCDPISGHVSLFWYQQALGQGPEFLTYFQNEAQLDKSGLPSDRFFAERPEGSVSTLKIQRTQQEDSAVYLCASTLQRTPNTEAFFGQGTRLTVV.

The chain recombines TRBV4-2 with TRBJ2-2; TRBD1 is a possible D gene (7 bases). There are 18 residues in the CDR3. V lost 1 base and J lost 3, with 18 bases in between. Germline V lookup: CDR1 LGHNA, CDR2 YNFKEQ. The CDR3, as DNA: TGTGCCAGCAGCCAAGGACGGGGAGGAGGGGGCGACACCGGGGAGCTGTTTTTT. Translation: CASSQGRGGGGDTGELFF.

The rearrangement joins TRBV10-3 to TRBJ2-5; unclear D gene. Deletions cut 5 bases from V and 5 bases from J, with 9 bases between. This CDR3 region has 12 residues. CDR1 is ENHRY and CDR2 is SYGVKD in the germline V gene. The CDR3 loop is CAISTGGETQYF. As DNA, the CDR3 is TGTGCCATCAGTACGGGTGGGGAGACCCAGTACTTC.

V is TRBV5-1 and J is TRBJ2-7; the match to TRBD2 covers 8 bases. V was pared by 7 bases and J by 2 bases, with 8 bases of the junction left unmatched. CDR3 size: 14 residues. Germline values: CDR1 SGHRS, CDR2 YFSETQ. The DNA for the CDR3 is TGCGCCAGCCGGATTACGGGAGGGCCCTACGAGCAGTACTTC. Protein product: CASRITGGPYEQYF.

This clone was counted once. V is TRBV27 and J is TRBJ2-1; 13 positions match TRBD2. V gave up 4 bases and J gave up 6 bases; unmatched junction bases: 3. The CDR3 loop spans 15 amino acids. Germline V gene data show CDR1 as MNHEY and CDR2 as SMNVEV (reference sequence). CDR3 amino acids: CASSWGLAGPNEQFF. The CDR3 bases are TGTGCCAGCAGTTGGGGACTAGCGGGGCCCAATGAGCAGTTCTTC.

This chain's CDR3 is CASSLSSGAGYRKLFF. CDR3 DNA: TGTGCCAGCAGCTTATCATCCGGAGCAGGGTATCGCAAACTGTTTTTT. The rearrangement joins TRBV7-8 to TRBJ1-4; perhaps TRBD1 as D (5 bases). Trimming left V 2 bases short and J 11 bases short, with 21 bases between. CDR3 length equals 16 residues. Germline CDR1 reads SGHVS; CDR2 reads FQNEAQ. Based on the CDR3 plus reference TRBV7-8 and TRBJ1-4, the full variable domain is GAGVSQSPRYKVAKRGQDVALRCDPISGHVSLFWYQQALGQGPEFLTYFQNEAQLDKSGLPSDRFFAERPEGSVSTLKIQRTQQEDSAVYLCASSLSSGAGYRKLFFGSGTQLSVL.

The chain recombines TRBV12-3 or TRBV12-4 with TRBJ2-3; 7 nucleotides agree with TRBD2. V lost 6 bases to trimming and J lost 7 bases; unmatched junction nucleotides: 4. The CDR3 is 12 residues long. CDR3 in amino acids: CASRGGSNTQYF. The CDR3 coding sequence is TGTGCCAGCAGGGGGGGGTCAAATACGCAGTATTTT.

The rearrangement joins TRBV6-1 to TRBJ2-5; tentative D call: TRBD2 (5 bases). V was shortened by 1 base and J by 4 bases, with 16 bases between the two germline ends. The CDR3 contains 16 residues. Germline V gene lookup returns CDR1 MNHNS and CDR2 SASEGT. CDR3 residues: CASSEGIGLGRETQYF. The CDR3 region has the DNA TGTGCCAGCAGTGAAGGGATAGGCCTTGGGAGAGAGACCCAGTACTTC.

The chain employs TRBV24-1 and TRBJ2-3, with 9 bases lining up with TRBD1. With V trimmed by 5 bases and J by 1 base, 6 bases remained unmatched. From germline, CDR1 is KGHDR and CDR2 SFDVKD. The CDR3 consists of 16 residues. DNA for the CDR3: TGTGCCACCAGTGGAACAGGGGGCGGTGGCACAGATACGCAGTATTTT. Translation gives CATSGTGGGGTDTQYF.

The V call is TRBV4-2, the J call TRBJ2-7; weak D call: TRBD2 (7 bases). The V end was cut by 1 base, the J end by 4 bases, with 14 bases between. Germline CDR1 LGHNA, CDR2 YNFKEQ. CDR3 length equals 15 residues. The CDR3: CASSQVFAGAYEQYF. Here the CDR3 DNA reads TGTGCCAGCAGCCAAGTATTCGCGGGGGCATACGAGCAGTACTTC.